The entry below gives a single T cell receptor (beta chain) sequence along with its context. V shed 5 bases, J shed 6 bases, and the junction held 5 bases outside the gene matches. There are 15 residues in the CDR3. Germline CDR1 and CDR2: SGHTA and FQGNSA. These data are taken from a study of blood T cell repertoires in COVID-19. Study overall: PBMCs, B-cell-depleted T cells, or T cells provided the cDNA or gDNA that made up the material.

Study processing details: Amplification with reference gene primers provided the estimates of nucleated cell counts. Generated by immunoSEQ multiplex PCR, the TCRdb table keeps only in-frame clones and is missing some. The V and J calls and clone size come from that table; D and trimming were worked out from the DNA. This sample carries approximately 54,000 clones, roughly 88% of them seen once, and the ten largest clones take 6.5% to 8%. The source material was peripheral blood. The receptor was derived from a human donor in a cohort sampled during active COVID-19. This rearrangement joins TRBV7-2 to TRBJ2-5; 14 nucleotides align to TRBD2. CDR3 sequence reads: CASSQGLAGVKTQYF. The CDR3 region has the DNA TGTGCCAGCAGCCAGGGACTAGCGGGAGTCAAGACCCAGTACTTC.